This entry lists 20 T cell receptor beta chains sequenced from one sample in a study of patients and donors after allogeneic stem cell transplantation. MiXCR, run by TCRdb on the RT-PCR reads, gives a single entry per CDR3 protein. The table has about a million distinct CDR3 sequences, approximately 19% seen once. The sequenced sample was blood, either unsorted or a sorted T cell fraction (not recorded which). The receptors were gathered from a human donor who was either an allogeneic HSCT recipient or a stem cell or donor lymphocyte infusion donor (not recorded which). It is not recorded whose cells these are; they may come from a transplant donor.

This clonotype occurred many times. This chain joins TRBV12-3 or TRBV12-4 and TRBJ2-1; D call uncertain. CDR3 length: 15 residues. Trimming pared 2 bases from V and 8 bases from J, leaving 16 bases between. The CDR3 loop is CASSLLSRATHEQFF. The CDR3 DNA reads as TGTGCCAGCAGTTTACTTTCCAGAGCGACCCATGAGCAGTTCTTC.

The sample holds many counts of this clonotype. V usage is TRBV12-3 or TRBV12-4 and J usage is TRBJ1-5; D unclear. The CDR3 is 12 amino acids. Trimming shortened V by 5 bases and J by 11 bases, and 13 bases separated the two germline ends. The CDR3 spells CASSNSGLAQHF. CDR3 in DNA: TGTGCCAGCAGTAATTCCGGTTTAGCCCAGCATTTT.

The V gene is TRBV20-1, the J gene TRBJ2-7; D possibly corresponds to TRBD1 (6 bases). This CDR3 contains 14 residues. Germline CDR1 reads DFQATT; CDR2 reads SNEGSKA (reference sequence). V was shortened by 4 bases and J by 0 bases, with 13 bases between the two germline ends. CDR3 in amino acids: CSAIRTEDSYEQYF. CDR3 bases: TGCAGTGCTATCAGGACAGAGGACTCCTACGAGCAGTACTTC.

This clonotype was seen more than once but under ten times. This sequence joins TRBV6-5 and TRBJ2-7; TRBD2 is a possible D gene (5 bases). The CDR3 length is 16 residues. The V gene lost 0 bases and the J gene lost 5 bases, with 17 bases spanning the gap. CDR1 is MNHEY and CDR2 is SVGAGI in the germline V gene. DNA for the CDR3: TGTGCCAGCAGTTACTCCACAATGAGGGCGCTGAACGAGCAGTACTTC. As protein: CASSYSTMRALNEQYF.

The rearrangement links TRBV7-3 to TRBJ1-6; TRBD1 is a possible D gene (5 bases). This CDR3 has 17 residues. The germline gives CDR1 SGHTA, CDR2 FQGTGA. The germline V and J ends were trimmed by 0 bases and 7 bases, with 16 bases remaining between them. The CDR3: CASSLTGRTMKNSPLHF. The CDR3 DNA sequence: TGTGCCAGCAGCTTAACGGGTCGGACAATGAAGAATTCACCCCTCCACTTT.

This clonotype has a handful of counts. The chain uses TRBV5-1 and TRBJ1-2; 8 bases align to TRBD1. J lost 8 bases, V lost 4 bases, and 7 bases had no gene match. The germline gives CDR1 SGHRS, CDR2 YFSETQ. This CDR3 contains 13 residues. The CDR3 DNA is TGCGCCAGCAGCCCTGGGACAGGTCCCGGCTACACCTTC. This gives the protein CASSPGTGPGYTF.

The chain carries TRBV3-1 and TRBJ1-2; D is unclear. Trimming removed 6 bases at V and 0 bases at J, with 11 bases between. The V gene's germline CDR1 is LGHDT and CDR2 YNNKEL (reference sequence). This CDR3 contains 14 residues. The CDR3 here is CASSLITSNYGYTF. DNA of the CDR3: TGTGCCAGCAGTCTAATAACTTCTAACTATGGCTACACCTTC.

Ten or more counts support this clonotype. The chain employs TRBV12-3 or TRBV12-4 and TRBJ1-1; D not certain. The CDR3 has 12 residues. The ends were cut back, 6 bases at V and 4 bases at J, with 9 bases in the middle. The CDR3: CASRPDSTEAFF. The CDR3 region has the DNA TGTGCCAGCAGACCAGACTCCACTGAAGCTTTCTTT.

The chain joins TRBV15 to TRBJ2-7; TRBD1 agrees at 7 bases. CDR1 LNHNV and CDR2 YYDKDF come from the germline V gene (reference sequence). With 5 bases clipped from V and 4 bases from J, the junction kept 5 bases outside the gene matches. This CDR3 is built from 13 residues. CDR3 residues: CATSVNRGYEQYF. The CDR3 DNA is TGTGCCACCAGCGTAAACAGGGGTTACGAGCAGTACTTC.

The chain joins TRBV5-1 to TRBJ1-2, with 7 bases aligning to TRBD1. The junction had 14 bases not matched to a gene; V was cut back by 4 bases and J by 8 bases. Germline V gene lookup returns CDR1 SGHRS and CDR2 YFSETQ. This CDR3 region has 15 residues. The CDR3 region has the DNA TGCGCCAGCAGCCTAACAGGGGAAGAGGGGAACGGCTACACCTTC. This codes for CASSLTGEEGNGYTF.

This clonotype has only a few counts. The chain recombines TRBV20-1 with TRBJ2-2; a possible D gene is TRBD1 (6 bases). Germline CDR1 reads DFQATT; CDR2 reads SNEGSKA (reference sequence). CDR3 length: 16 residues. The ends were cut back, 1 base at V and 5 bases at J, with 17 bases in the middle. This CDR3 reads CSARAPPGDKTGELFF. CDR3 sequence (DNA): TGCAGTGCTAGAGCCCCCCCAGGGGATAAGACCGGGGAGCTGTTTTTT.

The chain carries TRBV29-1 and TRBJ2-3, with D tentatively TRBD2 (5 bases). From germline, CDR1 is SQVTM and CDR2 ANQGSEA. The CDR3 spans 14 residues. V lost 4 bases, J lost 9 bases, and 20 bases lay in between. CDR3 nucleotides: TGCAGCGTTGGACCAATCTCGGGGAGAGGGACGCAGTATTTT. Amino acids: CSVGPISGRGTQYF.

The gene calls are TRBV16 and TRBJ2-1; 8 bases match TRBD2. V dropped 4 bases and J dropped 2; count of bases not matched to a gene: 7. CDR1 is KGHSY, CDR2 FQNENV, per germline. The CDR3 has 16 residues. CDR3 sequence: CASSPRSGGTYNEQFF. DNA for the CDR3: TGTGCCAGCAGCCCTCGGAGCGGGGGAACCTACAATGAGCAGTTCTTC.

J is TRBJ2-5 and V is TRBV4-1; possible D gene TRBD2, 5 bases. The V end lost 0 bases, the J end lost 4 bases, and 18 bases lay between the germline ends. CDR1 and CDR2 from the germline V gene are MGHRA and YSYEKL. This CDR3 spans 17 amino acids. The CDR3 sequence: CASSQDDKSGGTETQYF. The CDR3 DNA sequence: TGCGCCAGCAGCCAAGATGATAAATCAGGAGGAACAGAGACCCAGTACTTC.

The chain has TRBV10-3 and TRBJ2-3; 12 nucleotides agree with TRBD2. Germline-derived CDR1 and CDR2 are ENHRY and SYGVKD. The CDR3 is made up of 14 amino acids. Losses at the gene ends were 10 bases for V and 4 bases for J; bases not matched to a gene: 6. The CDR3 here is CATASGGGADTQYF. The CDR3 DNA sequence: TGTGCCACCGCTAGCGGGGGGGGGGCAGATACGCAGTATTTT.

This clonotype was picked up many times. The J gene is TRBJ1-5, the V gene TRBV20-1, with D perhaps matching TRBD1 (5 bases). Trimming took 4 bases from V and 4 from J, leaving 11 bases between them. CDR1 is DFQATT and CDR2 is SNEGSKA in the germline V gene (reference sequence). The length of the CDR3 is 13 residues. The CDR3 reads CSATQGRNQPQHF. CDR3 coding DNA: TGCAGTGCTACTCAGGGTAGGAATCAGCCCCAGCATTTT.

This clonotype was recorded a few times. The CDR3 region has the DNA TGCGCCAGCAGCCAAGGCATGGGCAGGGGAGGTGGAAACACCATATATTTT. The encoded protein is CASSQGMGRGGGNTIYF. The genes are TRBV4-3 and TRBJ1-3; weak D call: TRBD1 (6 bases). Germline V CDR1 and CDR2: LGHNA, YSLEER. V shed 1 base and J shed 3 bases, with 16 bases lying between them. This CDR3 comprises 17 residues.

The sample holds a few counts of this clonotype. The rearrangement joins TRBV20-1 to TRBJ2-5; TRBD2 agrees at 15 bases. V trimming: 1 base; J trimming: 5 bases; junction bases outside the gene matches: 5. The CDR3 consists of 16 residues. The germline V gene encodes CDR1 DFQATT and CDR2 SNEGSKA (reference sequence). The CDR3, as DNA: TGCAGTGCTAGAGGCGGGACTAGCGGGAGGAGTGAGACCCAGTACTTC. Residues: CSARGGTSGRSETQYF.

This clonotype turned up a few times. The chain combines TRBV27 with TRBJ2-7, with TRBD2 matching over 10 bases. The J segment lost 3 bases and the V segment lost 7 bases, leaving 9 bases of the junction unmatched. The germline CDR1 and CDR2 sequences are MNHEY and SMNVEV (reference sequence). This CDR3 spans 15 amino acids. The DNA of the CDR3 is TGTGCCAGCATGAAACAACGACTAGCGGGCTACGAGCAGTACTTC. Protein product: CASMKQRLAGYEQYF.

A few counts support this clonotype. CDR3: CATSKGRIPTPSYNEQFF. The CDR3 DNA follows: TGTGCCACCAGCAAGGGTAGGATTCCAACTCCTTCCTACAATGAGCAGTTCTTC. The chain is built from TRBV15 and TRBJ2-1, with D uncertain. V was clipped by 4 bases and J by 1 base, with 20 bases between them. CDR3 length: 18 amino acids. Germline-derived CDR1 and CDR2 are LNHNV and YYDKDF (reference sequence).